One sample yielded the 26 T cell receptor beta chains listed below, sequenced in a study of blood T cell repertoires in COVID-19. Profiling relied on immunoSEQ multiplex PCR, and the TCRdb table lists in-frame clones only, not all of them. The profile shows around 210,000 clones, roughly 80% of them singletons. What was sequenced was peripheral blood. Receptors were obtained from a man aged 55-75 years with COVID-19, enrolled during active disease.

The gene calls are TRBV30 and TRBJ1-3, with D possibly TRBD1 on 6 matching bases. The V end lost 0 bases, the J end lost 0 bases, and 15 bases lay between the germline ends. Germline V gives CDR1 GTSNPN, CDR2 SVGIG (reference sequence). This CDR3 is built from 17 residues. Here the CDR3 reads CAWSVLTGAYSGNTIYF. DNA of the CDR3: TGTGCCTGGAGTGTACTGACAGGAGCCTACTCTGGAAACACCATATATTTT.

This sequence joins TRBV18 and TRBJ2-7; TRBD1 matches 8 bases. The V gene's germline CDR1 is KGHSH and CDR2 LQKENI. J was trimmed by 4 bases and V by 5 bases; bases with no gene match: 10. The CDR3 covers 15 residues. The CDR3 sequence is CASSEGQGEWYEQYF. The CDR3 DNA reads as TGTGCCAGCTCAGAAGGACAGGGAGAGTGGTACGAGCAGTACTTC.

V usage is TRBV5-1 and J usage is TRBJ2-5; a possible D gene is TRBD2 (6 bases). V lost 4 bases to trimming and J lost 1 base, with 14 bases between them. The CDR3 is 15 residues long. Germline V gene sequence: CDR1 SGHRS, CDR2 YFSETQ. Written as DNA, the CDR3 is TGCGCCAGCAGCCAACGCGGGACTGCCCAAGAGACCCAGTACTTC. It yields the protein CASSQRGTAQETQYF.

This clone was counted between two and nine times. The chain couples TRBV7-9 to TRBJ2-2, with 10 nucleotides matching TRBD2. The CDR3 is 16 residues long. Per germline, CDR1 SEHNR and CDR2 FQNEAQ (reference sequence). V shed 5 bases and J 8 bases; nucleotides not matched to a gene: 11. The CDR3 spells CASSPRGGLASGELFF. CDR3 nucleotide sequence: TGTGCCAGCAGCCCAAGAGGGGGACTAGCGTCTGGGGAGCTGTTTTTT.

This rearrangement joins TRBV15 to TRBJ1-5; TRBD1 agrees at 8 bases. The CDR3 has 15 residues. Trimming took 8 bases from V and 0 from J; bases not matched to a gene: 6. The germline gives CDR1 LNHNV, CDR2 YYDKDF (reference sequence). The CDR3 spells CATSIGQGSNQPQHF. The CDR3 DNA reads as TGTGCCACCTCCATCGGACAGGGTAGCAATCAGCCCCAGCATTTT.

This clone was observed a handful of times. The V and J genes are TRBV10-3 and TRBJ1-2; 10 positions agree with TRBD1. The CDR3 runs to 15 residues. In germline, CDR1 is ENHRY, CDR2 SYGVKD. V lost 3 bases to trimming and J lost 7 bases; unmatched junction nucleotides: 8. In DNA, the CDR3 is TGTGCCATCAGTGAAGGGACAGGGGCAGTGGGTGGCTACACCTTC. Protein: CAISEGTGAVGGYTF.

This clone showed up just once. The CDR3 bases are TGTGCCAGCAGCTGGGGGGGCACAGATACGCAGTATTTT. It translates to CASSWGGTDTQYF. This chain uses TRBV4-2 with TRBJ2-3; TRBD2 is a possible D gene (6 bases). CDR1 LGHNA and CDR2 YNFKEQ come from the germline V gene. The CDR3 runs to 13 residues. Trimming stripped 5 bases from V and 1 base from J, with 7 bases between.

V gene TRBV5-1 combines with J gene TRBJ2-7, with TRBD1 as a possible D gene (5 bases). V was trimmed by 5 bases and J by 1 base, leaving 10 bases between them. The CDR3 is made up of 13 amino acids. Germline V gene lookup returns CDR1 SGHRS and CDR2 YFSETQ. CDR3: CASSFDSSYEQYF. The CDR3 coding sequence is TGCGCCAGCAGTTTTGACAGTTCCTACGAGCAGTACTTC.

The chain combines TRBV10-3 with TRBJ2-6, with unresolved D. With 7 bases removed from V and 4 bases from J, the gap between germline ends came to 11 bases. Looked up from germline, CDR1 is ENHRY and CDR2 is SYGVKD. The CDR3 has 14 residues. This CDR3 reads CAITSGSGANVLTF. The CDR3 DNA sequence: TGTGCCATCACCTCCGGGTCCGGGGCCAACGTCCTGACTTTC.

V is TRBV27 and J is TRBJ1-6; 8 bases map to TRBD1. Trimming at V came to 2 bases and at J to 6 bases, leaving 3 bases not matched to a gene. Per germline, CDR1 MNHEY and CDR2 SMNVEV (reference sequence). The CDR3 contains 15 residues. The CDR3 coding sequence is TGTGCCAGCAGTTTAATTCAGGGGGCTAATTCACCCCTCCACTTT. Its protein product is CASSLIQGANSPLHF.

This clone appeared a few times. V is TRBV6-6 and J is TRBJ2-1; 13 bases are a match to TRBD2. The CDR3 totals 18 residues. The V gene end was trimmed by 8 bases and the J gene end by 6 bases; junction bases not matched to a gene: 16. Germline CDR1 MNHNY, CDR2 SVGAGI (reference sequence). The CDR3 bases are TGTGCCAGCCGTCCCGCGAGGGTCGGACTAGCGGGAGCCAATGAGCAGTTCTTC. Amino acids: CASRPARVGLAGANEQFF.

The CDR3 region has the DNA TGTGCCAGCAGCTTAGTTTTGGGACAGGGTAGGAATGAGCAGTTCTTC. Protein product: CASSLVLGQGRNEQFF. The J gene is TRBJ2-1, the V gene TRBV7-9, with TRBD1 identical over 9 bases. This CDR3 has 16 residues. Trimming at V came to 1 base and at J to 7 bases, leaving 8 bases not matched to a gene. Germline V lookup: CDR1 SEHNR, CDR2 FQNEAQ (reference sequence).

The V and J genes are TRBV7-9 and TRBJ1-1; TRBD1 is a possible D gene (6 bases). Deletions cut 7 bases from V and 11 bases from J, with 17 bases between. This CDR3 contains 12 residues. The germline gives CDR1 SEHNR, CDR2 FQNEAQ (reference sequence). In DNA, the CDR3 is TGTGCCAGCAATCCCGGGGCAGGGGAGGCTTTCTTT. Its protein product is CASNPGAGEAFF.

The V call is TRBV7-9, the J call TRBJ2-1; D gene unclear. The V gene's germline CDR1 is SEHNR and CDR2 FQNEAQ (reference sequence). V gave up 1 base and J gave up 5 bases, with 6 bases separating them. CDR3 length equals 13 residues. In DNA, the CDR3 is TGTGCCAGCAGCTTAGTAGCAGACAATGAGCAGTTCTTC. It is translated as CASSLVADNEQFF.

In its sample, this clone was seen once. The rearrangement links TRBV18 to TRBJ2-5; D might be TRBD1 (5 bases). V was shortened by 3 bases and J by 2 bases, with 16 bases between the two germline ends. This CDR3 spans 16 amino acids. CDR1 and CDR2 (germline): KGHSH, LQKENI. Written as DNA, the CDR3 is TGTGCCAGCTCACCTTCCGTTGGGGCCACACAAGAGACCCAGTACTTC. Residues: CASSPSVGATQETQYF.

The chain employs TRBV2 and TRBJ1-2; possibly TRBD1 for D (5 bases). The CDR3 is 13 residues long. V dropped 4 bases and J dropped 5 bases, with 11 bases sitting between them. Germline assignment: CDR1 SNHLY and CDR2 FYNNEI. This CDR3 reads CASSGLDKYGYTF. The CDR3 nucleotides read TGTGCCAGCAGTGGCCTGGACAAATATGGCTACACCTTC.

The rearrangement links TRBV6-5 to TRBJ1-2; D is ambiguous. Germline CDR1 reads MNHEY; CDR2 reads SVGAGI. The V and J ends lost 6 bases and 2 bases respectively, with 10 bases between them. CDR3 size: 13 residues. The CDR3: CASRREQNYGYTF. The CDR3 DNA follows: TGTGCCAGCAGGCGAGAACAGAACTATGGCTACACCTTC.

The chain combines TRBV2 with TRBJ1-1; D might be TRBD1 (5 bases). Germline loops: CDR1 SNHLY, CDR2 FYNNEI. The V and J ends lost 10 bases and 7 bases respectively, with 13 bases between them. The CDR3 consists of 11 residues. For the CDR3, the DNA is TGTGCCATCCATCGGGGGGTTGAAGCTTTCTTT. It codes for CAIHRGVEAFF. The whole variable domain, remainder taken from reference TRBV2 and TRBJ1-1, is EPEVTQTPSHQVTQMGQEVILRCVPISNHLYFYWYRQILGQKVEFLVSFYNNEISEKSEIFDDQFSVERPDGSNFTLKIRSTKLEDSAMYFCAIHRGVEAFFGQGTRLTVV.

V and J are TRBV3-1 (or the pseudogene TRBV3-2) and TRBJ1-5; possible D gene TRBD1, 5 bases. The germline gives CDR1 LGHDT, CDR2 YNNKEL (reference sequence). The CDR3 is 13 residues long. The V end was cut by 3 bases, the J end by 6 bases, with 9 bases between. CDR3 coding DNA: TGTGCCAGCAGCCAGCGGGGACCTCAGCCCCAGCATTTT. Translated, it gives CASSQRGPQPQHF.

V is TRBV25-1 and J is TRBJ2-3; D perhaps matches TRBD2 (7 bases). V was trimmed by 8 bases and J by 2 bases, leaving 17 bases between them. The CDR3 contains 15 residues. CDR1 MGHDK and CDR2 SYGVNS come from the germline V gene. CDR3 sequence reads: CASRIGGHPTDTQYF. In DNA form, the CDR3 reads TGTGCCAGCCGAATCGGGGGGCACCCCACAGATACGCAGTATTTT.

The V call is TRBV6-5, the J call TRBJ2-7, with 9 nucleotides matching TRBD1. CDR3 size: 13 residues. In germline, CDR1 is MNHEY, CDR2 SVGAGI. In nucleotides, the CDR3 is TGTGCCAGCAGTCCCCCTCGGGACAGGGCCTTCTTAGTC. It codes for CASSPPRDRAFLV.

This chain joins TRBV4-1 and TRBJ2-7; tentatively, D is TRBD2 (5 bases). The V gene's germline CDR1 is MGHRA and CDR2 YSYEKL. CDR3 length equals 14 residues. V was shortened by 1 base and J by 6 bases, with 13 bases between the two germline ends. In DNA, the CDR3 is TGCGCCAGCAGCCAAGGGTCTTTCGGGGTCGAGCAGTACTTC. This encodes CASSQGSFGVEQYF.

V gene TRBV5-4 combines with J gene TRBJ1-2; a weak D match, TRBD1 (5 bases). V lost 1 base to trimming and J lost 7 bases, with 17 bases between them. The CDR3 sequence is 15 residues long. Germline lookup yields CDR1 SGHNT and CDR2 YYREEE (reference sequence). This chain's CDR3 is CASSLNGQRASGYTF. As DNA, the CDR3 is TGTGCCAGCAGCTTGAACGGACAACGAGCAAGTGGCTACACCTTC.

As concerns this clone: Other DNA sequences of this sample code for an identical CDR3. The chain links TRBV5-1 to TRBJ1-3; 8 positions agree with TRBD1. V dropped 4 bases and J dropped 3; count of bases not matched to a gene: 3. The CDR3 spans 14 residues. The germline V gene has CDR1 SGHRS and CDR2 YFSETQ. CDR3 bases: TGCGCCAGCAGCCCTGGACAGGGTGGAAACACCATATATTTT. Its translation is CASSPGQGGNTIYF.

This clone occurred a few times. The chain employs TRBV11-2 and TRBJ1-6; TRBD1 aligns across 7 bases. The CDR3 covers 15 residues. The V gene end was trimmed by 3 bases and the J gene end by 8 bases; junction bases not matched to a gene: 7. CDR1 is SGHAT and CDR2 is FQNNGV in the germline V gene. The CDR3 loop is CASSFLGGSDSPLHF. CDR3 sequence (DNA): TGTGCCAGCAGCTTCCTAGGGGGCAGCGATTCACCCCTCCACTTT. The whole variable domain, filled in from reference TRBV11-2 and TRBJ1-6, reads EAGVAQSPRYKIIEKRQSVAFWCNPISGHATLYWYQQILGQGPKLLIQFQNNGVVDDSQLPKDRFSAERLKGVDSTLKIQPAKLEDSAVYLCASSFLGGSDSPLHFGNGTRLTVT.

The J gene is TRBJ1-1, the V gene TRBV5-1; 7 nucleotides align to TRBD1. Germline CDR1 is SGHRS and CDR2 is YFSETQ. V lost 4 bases, J lost 0 bases, and 6 bases stayed unmatched. This CDR3 contains 15 residues. The CDR3 DNA reads TGCGCCAGCAGCCGACGAGGGGGCATGAACACTGAAGCTTTCTTT. Its translation is CASSRRGGMNTEAFF.